Listed below are T cell receptor beta chains from one sample, sequenced in a study of graft-versus-host responses after intestinal transplantation. These receptors' targets are unknown. Sequencing was performed with immunoSEQ multiplex PCR; in TCRdb, only in-frame clones are kept and a portion is missing. The sample has 130,000 to 150,000 clones, around nine tenths seen once; the top ten hold approximately 0.2%. This sample comprised unstimulated CD4+ T cells sorted from spleen or lymph node cells, obtained before intestinal transplant. The receptors here all came from a human donor who received an intestinal transplant. Both conserved end residues are part of each CDR3. A D gene is named only where the DNA matches it firmly. Size values are once, few and many counts, or a class for expanded clones, and some rows have none.

D gene	clone size	V gene	J gene	CDR3 protein	CDR3 DNA
TRBD2	.	TRBV28	TRBJ2-1	CALGGRAGNEQFF	TGTGCCCTCGGCGGGAGGGCCGGAAATGAGCAGTTCTTC
.	.	TRBV19	TRBJ2-7	CASSESGLHYEQYF	TGTGCCAGTAGTGAGTCGGGACTCCACTACGAGCAGTACTTC
.	.	TRBV5-1	TRBJ2-2	CASSSGSGTPTGNTGELFF	TGCGCCAGCAGCTCAGGCTCCGGGACTCCCACCGGGAACACCGGGGAGCTGTTTTTT
TRBD1	.	TRBV7-2	TRBJ2-2	CASSTDRGYGELFF	TGTGCCAGCAGCACGGACAGGGGGTACGGGGAGCTGTTTTTT
TRBD2	.	TRBV5-1	TRBJ2-7	CASSSIAGAYEQYF	TGCGCCAGCAGCTCAATAGCGGGGGCCTACGAGCAGTACTTC
TRBD1	.	TRBV27	TRBJ2-7	CASSLEGQSSYEQYF	TGTGCCAGCAGTTTAGAGGGACAGAGCTCCTACGAGCAGTACTTC
.	.	TRBV28	TRBJ1-4	CASSMTATNEKLFF	TGTGCCAGCAGCATGACAGCAACTAATGAAAAACTGTTTTTT
TRBD2	.	TRBV2	TRBJ2-4	CASKAGLAKNIQYF	TGTGCCAGCAAAGCGGGACTAGCCAAAAACATTCAGTACTTC
.	.	TRBV28	TRBJ2-3	CASSPPSTDTQYF	TGTGCCAGCAGTCCACCTAGCACAGATACGCAGTATTTT
TRBD2	.	TRBV19	TRBJ2-1	CASSTLAGVGNEQFF	TGTGCCAGTAGTACCTTAGCGGGAGTGGGTAATGAGCAGTTCTTC
.	.	TRBV19	TRBJ1-2	CASIPYGYTF	TGTGCCAGTATTCCCTATGGCTACACCTTC
.	.	TRBV30	TRBJ2-7	CAWSAQGRNYEQYF	TGTGCCTGGAGTGCCCAGGGGCGAAACTACGAGCAGTACTTC
.	.	TRBV9	TRBJ2-5	CASSAVVQGTQYF	TGTGCCAGCAGCGCGGTAGTACAAGGGACCCAGTACTTC
TRBD1	once	TRBV2	TRBJ2-2	CASRTGYTGELFF	TGTGCCAGCAGGACAGGGTACACCGGGGAGCTGTTTTTT
.	few	TRBV4-3	TRBJ2-1	CASSQGGLYNEQFF	TGCGCCAGCAGCCAGGGGGGGCTTTACAATGAGCAGTTCTTC
.	once	TRBV28	TRBJ1-2	CASRNGSNYGYTF	TGTGCCAGCAGGAACGGATCGAACTATGGCTACACCTTC
TRBD1	.	TRBV28	TRBJ1-6	CASSFNRDRGNSPLHF	TGTGCCAGCAGTTTTAATCGGGACAGGGGAAATTCACCCCTCCACTTT
.	.	TRBV30	TRBJ2-1	CAWGLSGGEQFF	TGTGCCTGGGGCCTTTCAGGTGGGGAGCAGTTCTTC
.	.	TRBV9	TRBJ1-1	CASSVGAGDEAFF	TGTGCCAGCAGCGTAGGGGCGGGCGACGAAGCTTTCTTT
.	.	TRBV5-1	TRBJ2-5	CASSFTGPQETQYF	TGCGCCAGCAGCTTCACAGGGCCCCAAGAGACCCAGTACTTC
.	.	TRBV4-1	TRBJ1-4	CASSQDVGGDEKLFF	TGCGCCAGCAGCCAAGATGTCGGGGGGGATGAAAAACTGTTTTTT
TRBD2	.	TRBV11-3	TRBJ2-7	CASSAGLAGVINEQYF	TGTGCCAGCAGCGCCGGACTAGCGGGAGTGATCAACGAGCAGTACTTC
TRBD2	.	TRBV9	TRBJ2-1	CASSPLGGGGYNEQFF	TGTGCCAGCAGCCCCCTTGGGGGGGGAGGTTACAATGAGCAGTTCTTC
TRBD2	.	TRBV7-7	TRBJ2-1	CASSLNPSSGYNEQFF	TGTGCCAGCAGCTTAAACCCATCTAGCGGTTACAATGAGCAGTTCTTC
.	.	TRBV6-6	TRBJ2-1	CASTPRRGSYNEQFF	TGTGCCAGCACCCCCCGCAGGGGCTCCTACAATGAGCAGTTCTTC
.	.	TRBV2	TRBJ2-7	CASSENWRPGEQYF	TGTGCCAGCAGTGAAAATTGGAGGCCCGGGGAGCAGTACTTC
.	few	TRBV7-9	TRBJ1-2	CASSLRNREVNGYTF	TGTGCCAGCAGCTTAAGAAACAGGGAGGTCAATGGCTACACCTTC
.	.	TRBV19	TRBJ1-6	CASSSTRAGNSPLHF	TGTGCCAGTAGTTCTACGAGAGCCGGAAATTCACCCCTCCACTTT
.	.	TRBV10-3	TRBJ2-7	CAIASTTTGEQYF	TGTGCCATCGCCTCGACTACTACTGGCGAGCAGTACTTC
TRBD1	.	TRBV4-2	TRBJ2-7	CASSQERRTGGLHEQYF	TGTGCCAGCAGCCAAGAAAGAAGGACAGGGGGGCTCCACGAGCAGTACTTC
TRBD2	.	TRBV7-3	TRBJ2-3	CASSLGLAGGFGTQYF	TGTGCCAGCAGCTTAGGGCTAGCGGGAGGGTTTGGTACGCAGTATTTT
.	.	TRBV5-5	TRBJ1-1	CASSLRRTETTEAFF	TGTGCCAGCAGCCTCCGTCGGACTGAAACCACTGAAGCTTTCTTT
TRBD2	.	TRBV6-4	TRBJ2-1	CASSAGTSGYNEQFF	TGTGCCAGCAGTGCCGGGACTAGCGGGTACAATGAGCAGTTCTTC
.	.	TRBV6-5	TRBJ2-7	CASSYASFYEQYF	TGTGCCAGCAGTTACGCTAGTTTCTACGAGCAGTACTTC
.	.	TRBV19	TRBJ1-5	CASTLQGAGQPQHF	TGTGCCAGTACTCTCCAGGGAGCAGGTCAGCCCCAGCATTTT
.	.	TRBV29-1	TRBJ1-4	CSIQVLNEKLFF	TGCAGCATACAGGTCCTTAATGAAAAACTGTTTTTT
TRBD2	.	TRBV5-1	TRBJ2-5	CASSQGLAGPRSETQYF	TGCGCCAGCAGCCAGGGACTAGCGGGCCCCCGCTCGGAGACCCAGTACTTC
TRBD2	few	TRBV5-6	TRBJ2-3	CASSLEREMGDTQYF	TGTGCCAGCAGCTTGGAGCGGGAGATGGGAGATACGCAGTATTTT
.	.	TRBV7-2	TRBJ2-7	CASSSGWGTSSSYEQYF	TGTGCCAGCAGTTCGGGGTGGGGGACCTCATCTTCCTACGAGCAGTACTTC
.	.	TRBV20-1	TRBJ2-3	CSTRITDTQYF	TGCAGTACTAGGATAACAGATACGCAGTATTTT
TRBD2	.	TRBV11-2	TRBJ2-1	CASSAGTRTVYEQFF	TGTGCCAGCAGCGCCGGGACTAGGACAGTTTACGAGCAGTTCTTC